This T cell receptor beta chain came from a study of blood T cell repertoires in COVID-19. Study at large: COVID-19 samples, acute and convalescent, were from the United States, Italy and Spain.

Seattle cases were enrolled at active infection and followed longitudinally. Germline CDR1 and CDR2: SNHLY and FYNNEI. The V end was cut by 2 bases, the J end by 4 bases, with 13 bases between. This CDR3 region has 15 residues. Authors' methods: From reference gene primer amplification, estimates of nucleated cell counts were derived. Generated by immunoSEQ multiplex PCR, the TCRdb table keeps only in-frame clones and is missing some. V and J calls and clone size follow that table, whereas D and trimming were derived from the DNA. The sample gives about 200,000 clones, roughly 80% of which show up once; 0.95% is in the top ten.

The TCR comes from a man aged 55 to 70 with COVID-19, enrolled during active disease. The source material was peripheral blood. The rearrangement uses TRBV2 and TRBJ2-3; D is possibly TRBD2 (5 bases). The CDR3 DNA reads as TGTGCCAGCAGTGAAAGTGGACTGAGCGCAGATACGCAGTATTTT. The encoded protein is CASSESGLSADTQYF.